This is a list of T cell receptor beta chains from one sample in a study of blood T cell repertoires in COVID-19. The table came from immunoSEQ multiplex PCR; TCRdb's copy has only in-frame clones and leaves some out. Altogether 160,000 or so clones are present, more than 65% being singletons, with the ten largest covering less than 20%. The sample comprised PBMCs or T cells enriched from blood (not recorded which). Receptors originate from a man aged 60 to 69 who had recovered from COVID-19. Each CDR3 is given with its conserved first and last residue. The D gene is left open where the match is weak. Expanded clones get a size class; other rows say once, few or many, or leave the size out.

V,J,D,size,CDR3,DNA
TRBV29-1,TRBJ1-1,.,few,CSGDRGQTGNTEAFF,TGCAGCGGAGACAGAGGGCAGACAGGGAACACTGAAGCTTTCTTT
TRBV29-1,TRBJ1-3,TRBD1,.,CSVGQGVSGNTIYF,TGCAGCGTTGGACAGGGAGTCTCTGGAAACACCATATATTTT
TRBV28,TRBJ1-2,TRBD1,.,CASSLWDETGFDYGYTF,TGTGCCAGCAGTTTATGGGACGAGACAGGGTTTGACTATGGCTACACCTTC
TRBV5-4,TRBJ1-2,.,.,CASSSRGGSSGSYGYTF,TGTGCCAGCAGCTCACGGGGGGGATCTTCGGGGTCCTATGGCTACACCTTC
TRBV5-1,TRBJ1-1,.,.,CASSFTGPNTEAFF,TGCGCCAGCAGCTTTACAGGCCCGAACACTGAAGCTTTCTTT
TRBV7-9,TRBJ2-1,.,.,CASGYEVQFF,TGTGCCAGCGGTTATGAGGTGCAGTTCTTC
TRBV3-1/TRBV3-2,TRBJ2-7,.,.,CASSHFSEQYF,TGTGCCAGCAGCCACTTTTCCGAGCAGTACTTC
TRBV5-8,TRBJ1-6,TRBD1,.,CASSIGQGSTPLHF,TGTGCCAGCAGCATTGGACAGGGGTCGACACCCCTCCACTTT
TRBV5-1,TRBJ1-5,.,.,CASSPSLGQQPQHF,TGCGCCAGCAGCCCATCGTTGGGGCAGCAGCCCCAGCATTTT
TRBV29-1,TRBJ2-3,TRBD2,.,CSVEERESTDTQYF,TGCAGCGTTGAGGAGCGGGAGAGCACAGATACGCAGTATTTT
TRBV27,TRBJ1-5,TRBD1,few,CASRLQGAIQPQHF,TGTGCCAGCAGACTACAGGGGGCGATTCAGCCCCAGCATTTT
TRBV28,TRBJ2-3,.,once,CASTPLRGGATDTQYF,TGTGCCAGCACTCCCCTGAGGGGGGGCGCCACAGATACGCAGTATTTT
TRBV5-1,TRBJ1-2,.,.,CASSLTDYGYTF,TGCGCCAGCAGCTTGACTGATTATGGCTACACCTTC
TRBV28,TRBJ1-2,.,.,CASTSGRVGYTF,TGTGCCAGCACCTCTGGCAGGGTTGGCTACACCTTC
TRBV7-9,TRBJ2-7,TRBD2,.,CASSSDLGLAESYEQYF,TGTGCCAGCAGCTCAGATTTAGGACTAGCGGAATCTTACGAGCAGTACTTC
TRBV30,TRBJ2-3,TRBD2,.,CAYTSGPYTDTQYF,TGTGCCTATACTAGCGGGCCTTACACAGATACGCAGTATTTT